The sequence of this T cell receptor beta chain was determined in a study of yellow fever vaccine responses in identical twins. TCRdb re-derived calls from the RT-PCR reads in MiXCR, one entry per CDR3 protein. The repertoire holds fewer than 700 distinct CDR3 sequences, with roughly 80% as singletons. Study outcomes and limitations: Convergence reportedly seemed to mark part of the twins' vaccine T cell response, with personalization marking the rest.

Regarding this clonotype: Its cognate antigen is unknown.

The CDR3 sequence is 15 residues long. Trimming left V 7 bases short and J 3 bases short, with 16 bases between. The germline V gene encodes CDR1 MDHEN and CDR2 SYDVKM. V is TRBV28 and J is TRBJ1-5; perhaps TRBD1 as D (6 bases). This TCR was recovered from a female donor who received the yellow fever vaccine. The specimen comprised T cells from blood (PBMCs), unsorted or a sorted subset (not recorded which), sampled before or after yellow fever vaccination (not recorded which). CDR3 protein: CASISQGYNNQPQHF. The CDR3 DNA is TGTGCCAGCATCTCACAGGGTTATAACAATCAGCCCCAGCATTTT. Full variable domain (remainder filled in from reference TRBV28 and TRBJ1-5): DVKVTQSSRYLVKRTGEKVFLECVQDMDHENMFWYRQDPGLGLRLIYFSYDVKMKEKGDIPEGYSVSREKKERFSLILESASTNQTSMYLCASISQGYNNQPQHFGDGTRLSIL.